The present T cell receptor (beta chain) was sequenced within a study of T cells after yellow fever vaccination. MiXCR, run by TCRdb on the 5' RACE reads, gives a single entry per CDR3 protein. Of 300,000 to 400,000 distinct CDR3 sequences listed, under 15% are singletons. The CDR3 has 14 amino acids. The J segment lost 9 bases and the V segment lost 4 bases, leaving 8 bases of the junction unmatched. CDR1 and CDR2 from the germline V gene are SGHRS and YFSETQ. Findings and caveats of the study: Subsequent to the booster, the majority of primary-vaccination clones reappeared (96% CD4, approximately 85% CD8).

This clonotype has only a few counts. Its specificity is not known. The clonotype comes from a man aged 18 to 29 who received the YFV17D yellow fever vaccine. V usage is TRBV5-1 and J usage is TRBJ2-2, with 8 nucleotides matching TRBD1. Sequences were derived from CD4+ T cells sorted from PBMCs, sampled 15 days after the yellow fever booster vaccination. CDR3 nucleotide sequence: TGCGCCAGCAGCAACGGACAGGGCAGGAGGGAGCTGTTTTTT. It encodes CASSNGQGRRELFF. Full variable domain (missing parts from reference TRBV5-1 and TRBJ2-2): KAGVTQTPRYLIKTRGQQVTLSCSPISGHRSVSWYQQTPGQGLQFLFEYFSETQRNKGNFPGRFSGRQFSNSRSEMNVSTLELGDSALYLCASSNGQGRRELFFGEGSRLTVL.